This T cell receptor beta chain is from a study of blood T cell repertoires in COVID-19. Study at large: The United States, Italy and Spain were the sources of the acute and convalescent COVID-19 samples. PBMCs, B-cell-depleted T cells, or T cells were the source of the cDNA or gDNA that made up the material.

The CDR3 consists of 15 residues. V dropped 1 base and J dropped 2 bases, with 9 bases sitting between them. Germline V gene sequence: CDR1 LNHNV, CDR2 YYDKDF (reference sequence). As originally analysed: The authors estimated nucleated cell counts from reference gene primer amplification. The method was immunoSEQ multiplex PCR; TCRdb's version includes in-frame clones alone and lacks a portion of them. The V and J calls and clone size come from that table; D and trimming were worked out from the DNA. The sample has roughly 180,000 clones; 84% are singletons. The clonotype originates from a man aged 35 to 55 who had recovered from COVID-19. The rearrangement uses TRBV15 and TRBJ2-1; tentative D call: TRBD2 (5 bases). The source material was peripheral blood. The CDR3 here is CATSRVGAPYNEQFF. The CDR3 nucleotides are TGTGCCACCAGCAGAGTGGGAGCGCCCTACAATGAGCAGTTCTTC. Variable domain in full (rest from reference TRBV15 and TRBJ2-1): DAMVIQNPRYQVTQFGKPVTLSCSQTLNHNVMYWYQQKSSQAPKLLFHYYDKDFNNEADTPDNFQSRRPNTSFCFLDIRSPGLGDTAMYLCATSRVGAPYNEQFFGPGTRLTVL.